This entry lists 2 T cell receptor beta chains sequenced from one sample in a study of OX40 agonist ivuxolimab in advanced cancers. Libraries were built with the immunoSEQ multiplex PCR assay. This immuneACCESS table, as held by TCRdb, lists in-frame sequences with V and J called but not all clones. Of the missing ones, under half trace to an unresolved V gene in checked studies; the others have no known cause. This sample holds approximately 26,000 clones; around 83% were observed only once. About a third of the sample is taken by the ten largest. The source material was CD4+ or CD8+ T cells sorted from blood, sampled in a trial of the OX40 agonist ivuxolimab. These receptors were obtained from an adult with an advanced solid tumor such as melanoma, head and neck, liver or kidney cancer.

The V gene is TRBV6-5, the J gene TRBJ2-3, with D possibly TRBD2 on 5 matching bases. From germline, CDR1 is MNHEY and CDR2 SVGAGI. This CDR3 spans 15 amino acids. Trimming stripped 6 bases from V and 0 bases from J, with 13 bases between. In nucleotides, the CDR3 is TGTGCCAGCAGCTCTGGAGGTTTTAGCACAGATACGCAGTATTTT. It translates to CASSSGGFSTDTQYF.

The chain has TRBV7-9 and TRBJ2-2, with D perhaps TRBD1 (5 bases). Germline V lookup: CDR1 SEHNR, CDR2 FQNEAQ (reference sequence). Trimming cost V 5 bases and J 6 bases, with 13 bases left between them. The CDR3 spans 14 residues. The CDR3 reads CASSLPAGSGELFF. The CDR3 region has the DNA TGTGCCAGCAGCCTCCCTGCAGGGTCCGGGGAGCTGTTTTTT. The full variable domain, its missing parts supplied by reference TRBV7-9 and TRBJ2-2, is DTGVSQNPRHKITKRGQNVTFRCDPISEHNRLYWYRQTLGQGPEFLTYFQNEAQLEKSRLLSDRFSAERPKGSFSTLEIQRTEQGDSAMYLCASSLPAGSGELFFGEGSRLTVL.